This T cell receptor (beta chain) was recorded in a study of cytomegalovirus exposure and HLA in healthy donors. Study-wide background: From 190 million or so T cells, an earlier analysis saw approximately 110 million unique TCR beta sequences.

The CDR3 runs 14 residues. Trimming pared 0 bases from V and 7 bases from J, leaving 12 bases between. In germline, CDR1 is LGHNA, CDR2 YNFKEQ. PCR was performed using 60 Vbeta and 13 Jbeta primers. The repertoire was sequenced with immunoSEQ multiplex PCR; TCRdb's copy has only in-frame clones and lacks some. Altogether 140,000 or so clones are present, roughly 75% being singletons, with the ten largest covering about 3.2%. The sequence was collected from a female donor in good health and CMV-seronegative. The chain recombines TRBV4-2 with TRBJ1-2; the D is unclear. Sequenced material: PBMCs. This CDR3 is CASSQDPQVGGYTF. As DNA, the CDR3 is TGTGCCAGCAGCCAAGATCCGCAGGTTGGTGGCTACACCTTC.